What follows are 19 T cell receptor beta chains derived from one specimen sequenced in a study of T cell repertoires in aging, cancer and after chemotherapy. TRB rearrangements spanning V, D and J were amplified using mixed TRB-A/B primers. Each CDR3 protein gets one entry after TCRdb re-called the multiplex PCR reads with MiXCR. The data show roughly 7,000 distinct CDR3 sequences, 35% to 45% seen once. The template was genomic DNA from peripheral blood, not RNA. What was sequenced was blood. Source of these receptors: a human donor in good health.

Relative to its sample, this clonotype is hyperexpanded (1% or more). This sequence joins TRBV12-3 or TRBV12-4 and TRBJ2-1, with D possibly TRBD2 on 7 matching bases. Trimming shortened V by 0 bases and J by 6 bases, and 21 bases separated the two germline ends. The CDR3 runs to 18 residues. CDR3 region: CASSLAGGTRRLGNEQFF. CDR3 sequence (DNA): TGTGCCAGCAGTTTAGCGGGGGGGACACGCCGCCTCGGCAATGAGCAGTTCTTC.

The V gene is TRBV18, the J gene TRBJ2-7; D may be TRBD1 (6 bases). This CDR3 region has 13 residues. Between the trimmed V and J ends, which lost 3 bases and 4 bases, there was a span of 10 bases. Germline V lookup: CDR1 KGHSH, CDR2 LQKENI. Written as DNA, the CDR3 is TGTGCCAGCTCACCGAGACAGGCTTACGAGCAGTACTTC. Translating it yields CASSPRQAYEQYF.

V and J are TRBV6-5 and TRBJ1-6; maybe TRBD1 (5 bases). Between the trimmed V and J ends, which lost 9 bases and 9 bases, there was a span of 15 bases. Germline V gives CDR1 MNHEY, CDR2 SVGAGI. The CDR3 is 13 residues long. The CDR3 DNA sequence: TGTGCCAGTACCCGACAGTGGGGTTCACCCCTCCACTTT. Residues: CASTRQWGSPLHF.

The rearrangement joins TRBV14 to TRBJ2-7; TRBD1 agrees at 9 bases. The CDR3 covers 14 residues. CDR1 is SGHDN and CDR2 is FVKESK in the germline V gene. V lost 4 bases and J lost 4; bases outside the gene matches: 5. CDR3 bases: TGTGCCAGCAGCCCGGGACAGGGAACTTACGAGCAGTACTTC. This encodes CASSPGQGTYEQYF.

In its sample, this clonotype was seen a few times. V and J are TRBV12-3 or TRBV12-4 and TRBJ1-6; D gene ambiguous. Deletions cut 3 bases from V and 7 bases from J, with 10 bases between. The CDR3 sequence is 14 residues long. CDR3 sequence reads: CASSFREINSPLHF. In nucleotides, the CDR3 is TGTGCCAGCAGTTTTCGGGAAATAAATTCACCCCTCCACTTT.

This clonotype turned up a few times. This sequence joins TRBV20-1 and TRBJ2-1, with unresolved D. Trimming cost V 3 bases and J 4 bases, with 4 bases left between them. This CDR3 has 11 amino acids. Germline CDR1 reads DFQATT; CDR2 reads SNEGSKA (reference sequence). The CDR3 here is CSASGYNEQFF. For the CDR3, the DNA is TGCAGTGCTAGCGGGTACAATGAGCAGTTCTTC.

The chain links TRBV29-1 to TRBJ2-7; TRBD1 matches at 11 bases. V lost 3 bases to trimming and J lost 5 bases; unmatched junction nucleotides: 9. The CDR3 is made up of 15 amino acids. The germline V gene encodes CDR1 SQVTM and CDR2 ANQGSEA. The CDR3, as DNA: TGCAGCGTTGATGAAGCCGGACAGGGGGCCGACGAGCAGTACTTC. Its translation: CSVDEAGQGADEQYF.

This clonotype came up a few times. J is TRBJ2-3 and V is TRBV6-5; possibly TRBD1 or TRBD2 for D (5 bases each). The CDR3 runs 15 residues. Germline lookup yields CDR1 MNHEY and CDR2 SVGAGI. Trimming removed 2 bases at V and 3 bases at J, with 12 bases between. CDR3 loop: CASSYTGGGTDTQYF. CDR3 coding DNA: TGTGCCAGCAGTTACACAGGAGGAGGTACAGATACGCAGTATTTT.

The CDR3 DNA reads TGTGCCAGCATCCCGTCCGGACCTGAAAATGAAGCTTTCTTT. This translates into CASIPSGPENEAFF. This chain joins TRBV6-5 and TRBJ1-1; unclear D gene. Germline V gene lookup returns CDR1 MNHEY and CDR2 SVGAGI. CDR3 length: 14 residues. Deletions cut 7 bases from V and 7 bases from J, with 19 bases between.

This chain links TRBV30 with TRBJ2-1; 9 nucleotides agree with TRBD1. The V gene end was trimmed by 5 bases and the J gene end by 2 bases; junction bases not matched to a gene: 19. The CDR3 is 19 residues long. CDR1 and CDR2 (germline): GTSNPN, SVGIG (reference sequence). The CDR3 reads CAWVGLTGQGTRTYNEQFF. CDR3 nucleotides: TGTGCCTGGGTCGGACTAACTGGACAGGGGACAAGGACCTACAATGAGCAGTTCTTC.

The J gene is TRBJ2-3, the V gene TRBV6-5; 7 nucleotides agree with TRBD2. The CDR3 consists of 16 residues. Germline lookup yields CDR1 MNHEY and CDR2 SVGAGI. V shed 0 bases and J 4 bases; nucleotides not matched to a gene: 7. The CDR3 nucleotides are TGTGCCAGCAGTTACTCGACCCTGGGGGGGGCAGATACGCAGTATTTT. It specifies CASSYSTLGGADTQYF.

The chain uses TRBV6-6 and TRBJ2-7; no firm D call. Trimming left V 3 bases short and J 2 bases short, with 20 bases between. From germline, CDR1 is MNHNY and CDR2 SVGAGI (reference sequence). This CDR3 is 17 amino acids long. The CDR3 DNA is TGTGCCAGCAGTTATGGTACGGACCCTCTCGTGCCCTACGAGCAGTACTTC. Translating it yields CASSYGTDPLVPYEQYF.

This clonotype was picked up a small number of times. The V gene is TRBV20-1, the J gene TRBJ1-1; 8 nucleotides align to TRBD1. The CDR3 is made up of 13 amino acids. Germline V gene data show CDR1 as DFQATT and CDR2 as SNEGSKA (reference sequence). Trimming removed 6 bases from V and 5 bases from J; junction bases left unmatched: 8. CDR3 sequence reads: CSARTGRGTEAFF. The CDR3 DNA is TGCAGTGCCCGGACAGGGAGAGGAACTGAAGCTTTCTTT.

DNA for the CDR3: TGCGCCAGCAGCTTGGCGCGGAGTACGAACACCGGGGAGCTGTTTTTT. Amino acids: CASSLARSTNTGELFF. This sequence joins TRBV5-1 and TRBJ2-2, with D unclear. This CDR3 has 16 amino acids. Germline CDR1 SGHRS, CDR2 YFSETQ. Trimming shortened V by 0 bases and J by 0 bases, and 9 bases separated the two germline ends.

This clonotype was detected only a few times. V is TRBV20-1 and J is TRBJ2-5; 8 positions match TRBD2. Germline lookup yields CDR1 DFQATT and CDR2 SNEGSKA (reference sequence). Germline trimming cut 5 bases from V and 5 bases from J; bases unmatched to any gene: 10. The CDR3 has 14 residues. This chain's CDR3 is CSAGVRGGVETQYF. Here the CDR3 DNA reads TGCAGTGCTGGCGTACGGGGGGGCGTTGAGACCCAGTACTTC.

The rearrangement uses TRBV19 and TRBJ2-7, with D perhaps TRBD2 (6 bases). CDR1 and CDR2 (germline): LNHDA, SQIVND (reference sequence). This CDR3 is built from 15 residues. Between the trimmed V and J ends, which lost 3 bases and 3 bases, there was a span of 15 bases. The CDR3 sequence: CASSISDRGDYEQYF. The CDR3 bases are TGTGCCAGTAGTATCTCCGACCGCGGGGACTACGAGCAGTACTTC.

The V and J genes are TRBV19 and TRBJ1-2; maybe TRBD1 (5 bases). Deletions cut 10 bases from V and 0 bases from J, with 18 bases between. Germline values: CDR1 LNHDA, CDR2 SQIVND (reference sequence). The CDR3 has 15 residues. The CDR3 loop is CATYGEGSANYGYTF. DNA of the CDR3: TGTGCCACTTACGGGGAGGGGTCCGCTAACTATGGCTACACCTTC.

The rearrangement links TRBV20-1 to TRBJ2-3; 7 nucleotides align to TRBD2. From germline, CDR1 is DFQATT and CDR2 SNEGSKA (reference sequence). CDR3 size: 15 residues. V was clipped by 3 bases and J by 4 bases; unmatched bases: 10. Written as DNA, the CDR3 is TGCAGTGCTAGTATCCTACGCGGGGGTTCAGATACGCAGTATTTT. Translation: CSASILRGGSDTQYF.

This clonotype was seen a few times. The V gene is TRBV5-4, the J gene TRBJ1-5, with D possibly being TRBD1 (6 bases). The CDR3 runs 17 residues. Trimming shortened V by 2 bases and J by 3 bases, and 18 bases separated the two germline ends. Germline V gene sequence: CDR1 SGHNT, CDR2 YYREEE (reference sequence). The DNA for the CDR3 is TGTGCCAGCAGCTTCCTCACAGGGAACGGCGACAATCAGCCCCAGCATTTT. As protein: CASSFLTGNGDNQPQHF.